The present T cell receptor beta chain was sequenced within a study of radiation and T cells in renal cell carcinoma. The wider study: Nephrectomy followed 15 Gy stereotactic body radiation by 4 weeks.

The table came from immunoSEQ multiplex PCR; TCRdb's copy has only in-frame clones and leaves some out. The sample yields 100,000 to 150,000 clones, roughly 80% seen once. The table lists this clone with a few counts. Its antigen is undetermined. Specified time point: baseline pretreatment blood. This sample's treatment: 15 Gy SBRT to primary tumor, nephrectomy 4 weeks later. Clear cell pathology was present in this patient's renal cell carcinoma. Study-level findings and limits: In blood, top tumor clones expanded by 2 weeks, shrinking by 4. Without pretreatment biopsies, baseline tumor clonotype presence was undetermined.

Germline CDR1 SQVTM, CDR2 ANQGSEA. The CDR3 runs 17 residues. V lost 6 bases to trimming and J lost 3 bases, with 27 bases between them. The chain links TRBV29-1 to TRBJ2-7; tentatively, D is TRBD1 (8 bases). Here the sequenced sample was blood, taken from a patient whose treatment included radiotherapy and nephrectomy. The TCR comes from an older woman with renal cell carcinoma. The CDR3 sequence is CSVRGNQGALADYEQYF. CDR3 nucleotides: TGCAGCGTGCGGGGGAATCAGGGGGCCCTAGCGGACTACGAGCAGTACTTC.